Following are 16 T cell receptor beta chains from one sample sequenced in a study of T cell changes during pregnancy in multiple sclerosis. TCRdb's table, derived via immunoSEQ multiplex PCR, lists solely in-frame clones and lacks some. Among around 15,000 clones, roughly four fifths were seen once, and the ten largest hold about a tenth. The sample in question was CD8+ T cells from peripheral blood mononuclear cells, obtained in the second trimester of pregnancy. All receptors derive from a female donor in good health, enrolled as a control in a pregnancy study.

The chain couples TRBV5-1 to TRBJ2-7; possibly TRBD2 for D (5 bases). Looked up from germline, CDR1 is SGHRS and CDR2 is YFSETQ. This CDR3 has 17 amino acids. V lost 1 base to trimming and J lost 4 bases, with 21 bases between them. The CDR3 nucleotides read TGCGCCAGCAGCTTGAATAGCGCCGAGCCTAGTATTTACGAGCAGTACTTC. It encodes CASSLNSAEPSIYEQYF.

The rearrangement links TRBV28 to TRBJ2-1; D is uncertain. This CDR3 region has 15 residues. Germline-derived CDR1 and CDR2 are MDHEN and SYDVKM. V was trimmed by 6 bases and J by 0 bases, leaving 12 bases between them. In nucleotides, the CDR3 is TGTGCCAGCAGCCCCGACCGGAGCTCCTACAATGAGCAGTTCTTC. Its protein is CASSPDRSSYNEQFF.

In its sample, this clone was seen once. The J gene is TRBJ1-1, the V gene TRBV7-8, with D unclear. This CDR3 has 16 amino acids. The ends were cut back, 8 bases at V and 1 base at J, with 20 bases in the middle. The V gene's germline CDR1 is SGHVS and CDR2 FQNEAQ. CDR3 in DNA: TGTGCCAGCGGCGAGCTTATAGGGAGGCGGAACACTGAAGCTTTCTTT. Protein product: CASGELIGRRNTEAFF.

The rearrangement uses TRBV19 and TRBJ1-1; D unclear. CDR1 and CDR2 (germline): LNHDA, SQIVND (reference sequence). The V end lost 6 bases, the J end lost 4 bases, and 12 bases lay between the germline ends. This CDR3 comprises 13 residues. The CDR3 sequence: CASRDAGITEAFF. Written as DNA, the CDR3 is TGTGCCAGTAGGGACGCCGGGATCACTGAAGCTTTCTTT.

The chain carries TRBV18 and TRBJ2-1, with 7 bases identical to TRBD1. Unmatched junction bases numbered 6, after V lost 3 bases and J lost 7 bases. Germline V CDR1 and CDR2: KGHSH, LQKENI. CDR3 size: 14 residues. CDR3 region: CASSPGQSLNEQFF. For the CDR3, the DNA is TGTGCCAGCTCACCGGGACAGTCACTTAATGAGCAGTTCTTC.

This chain's CDR3 is CASSYSRGYEQYF. The CDR3 DNA sequence: TGTGCCAGCAGTTACTCTCGGGGATACGAGCAGTACTTC. This sequence joins TRBV6-5 and TRBJ2-7, with D perhaps TRBD2 (5 bases). The CDR3 contains 13 residues. The V end was cut by 0 bases, the J end by 4 bases, with 7 bases between. Germline V gene data show CDR1 as MNHEY and CDR2 as SVGAGI.

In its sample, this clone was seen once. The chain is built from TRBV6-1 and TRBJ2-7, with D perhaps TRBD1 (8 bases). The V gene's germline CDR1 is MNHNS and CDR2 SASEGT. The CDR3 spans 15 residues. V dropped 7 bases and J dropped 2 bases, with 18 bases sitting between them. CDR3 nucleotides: TGTGCCAGCACCACCGGGGGGACAGGAGCCTACGAGCAGTACTTC. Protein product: CASTTGGTGAYEQYF.

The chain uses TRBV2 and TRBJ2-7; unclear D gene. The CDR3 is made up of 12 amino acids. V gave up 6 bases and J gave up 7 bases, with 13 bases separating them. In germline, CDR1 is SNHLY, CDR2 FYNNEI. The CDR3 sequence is CASRPLGGEQYF. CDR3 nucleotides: TGTGCCAGCAGGCCCCTAGGTGGTGAGCAGTACTTC.

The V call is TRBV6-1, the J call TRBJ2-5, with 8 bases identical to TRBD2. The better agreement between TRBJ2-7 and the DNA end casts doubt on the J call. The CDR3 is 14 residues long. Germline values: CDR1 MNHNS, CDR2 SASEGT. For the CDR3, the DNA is TGTGCCAGCAGTGGGCGGGGGGCCTCCTACGAGCAGTACTTC. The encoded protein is CASSGRGASYEQYF.

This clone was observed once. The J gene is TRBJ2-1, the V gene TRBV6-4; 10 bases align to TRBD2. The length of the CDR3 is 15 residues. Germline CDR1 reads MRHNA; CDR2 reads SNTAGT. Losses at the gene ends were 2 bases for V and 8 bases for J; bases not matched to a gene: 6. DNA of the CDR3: TGTGCCAGCAGTGACGGAGCGGGGGGGCCCGATGAGCAGTTCTTC. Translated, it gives CASSDGAGGPDEQFF.

The CDR3 loop reads CASSSTGVQALGYTF. DNA of the CDR3: TGTGCCAGCAGCTCGACAGGGGTACAGGCCCTTGGCTACACCTTC. The chain employs TRBV27 and TRBJ1-2; TRBD1 matches at 8 bases. The trim removed 6 bases at V and 7 bases at J, leaving 13 bases unmatched. This CDR3 is 15 amino acids long. Germline V gene data show CDR1 as MNHEY and CDR2 as SMNVEV (reference sequence).

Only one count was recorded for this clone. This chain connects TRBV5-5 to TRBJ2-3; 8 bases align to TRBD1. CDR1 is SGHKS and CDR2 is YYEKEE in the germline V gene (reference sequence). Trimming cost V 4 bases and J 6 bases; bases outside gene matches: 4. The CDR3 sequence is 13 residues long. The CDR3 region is CASSEWDRDTQYF. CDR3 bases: TGTGCCAGCAGCGAATGGGACAGGGATACGCAGTATTTT.

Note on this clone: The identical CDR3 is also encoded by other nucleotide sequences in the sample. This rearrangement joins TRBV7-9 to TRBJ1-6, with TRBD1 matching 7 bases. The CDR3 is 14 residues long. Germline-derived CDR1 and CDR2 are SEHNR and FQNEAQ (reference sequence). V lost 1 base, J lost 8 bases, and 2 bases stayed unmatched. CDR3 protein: CASSLGQGDSPLHF. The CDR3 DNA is TGTGCCAGCAGCTTAGGGCAGGGGGATTCACCCCTCCACTTT.

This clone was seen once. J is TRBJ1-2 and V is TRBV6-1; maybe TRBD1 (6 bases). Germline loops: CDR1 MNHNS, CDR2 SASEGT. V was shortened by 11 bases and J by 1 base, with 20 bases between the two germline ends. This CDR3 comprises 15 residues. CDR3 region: CAEGSGQGYNYGYTF. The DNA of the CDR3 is TGTGCCGAAGGGTCCGGGCAGGGGTATAACTATGGCTACACCTTC.

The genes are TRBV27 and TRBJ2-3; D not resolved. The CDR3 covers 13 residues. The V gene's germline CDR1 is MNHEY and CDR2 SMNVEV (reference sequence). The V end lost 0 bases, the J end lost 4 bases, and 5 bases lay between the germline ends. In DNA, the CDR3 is TGTGCCAGCAGTTTATCGTACTCAGATACGCAGTATTTT. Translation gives CASSLSYSDTQYF.

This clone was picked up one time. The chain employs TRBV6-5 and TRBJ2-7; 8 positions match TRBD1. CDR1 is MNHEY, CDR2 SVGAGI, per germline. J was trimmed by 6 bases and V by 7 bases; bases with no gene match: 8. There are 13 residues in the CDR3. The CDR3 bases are TGTGCCAGCATCAAATTCACAGGGGGCGAGCAGTACTTC. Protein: CASIKFTGGEQYF.